One sample yielded the 7 T cell receptor beta chains listed below, sequenced in a study of blood T cell repertoires in COVID-19. Sequencing was performed with immunoSEQ multiplex PCR; in TCRdb, only in-frame clones are kept and a portion is missing. This sample has some 250,000 clones; 82% occur once, and the top ten carry roughly 3.1%. The sequenced sample consisted of peripheral blood. Every receptor here comes from a woman in her late teens or twenties with acute or convalescent COVID-19.

The V and J genes are TRBV7-2 and TRBJ2-7, with TRBD2 identical over 12 bases. J lost 5 bases, V lost 5 bases, and 7 bases had no gene match. Looked up from germline, CDR1 is SGHTA and CDR2 is FQGNSA. The CDR3 is 15 amino acids. The DNA for the CDR3 is TGTGCCAGCAGCCCGAAACTAGCGGGAGGCCACGAGCAGTACTTC. Protein sequence: CASSPKLAGGHEQYF.

The rearrangement uses TRBV7-2 and TRBJ2-7, with TRBD2 identical over 8 bases. V lost 1 base, J lost 3 bases, and 8 bases stayed unmatched. Germline V lookup: CDR1 SGHTA, CDR2 FQGNSA. This CDR3 is 16 amino acids long. CDR3 DNA sequence: TGTGCCAGCAGCTTAGACTTAGGGACTAGAATCTACGAGCAGTACTTC. This codes for CASSLDLGTRIYEQYF.

This chain joins TRBV13 and TRBJ1-3; possible D gene TRBD1, 5 bases. V was trimmed by 6 bases and J by 0 bases, leaving 12 bases between them. This CDR3 has 15 amino acids. Germline CDR1 and CDR2: PRHDT and FYEKMQ (reference sequence). The CDR3 sequence is CASRGLMSSGNTIYF. DNA for the CDR3: TGTGCCAGCAGGGGGCTGATGAGCTCTGGAAACACCATATATTTT.

CDR3 nucleotides: TGTGCCAGCAGTCTTACACAGGGGGCGCATGGCTACACCTTC. Translating gives CASSLTQGAHGYTF. The chain recombines TRBV14 with TRBJ1-2; the match to TRBD1 covers 9 bases. Germline V lookup: CDR1 SGHDN, CDR2 FVKESK. J gave up 6 bases and V 6 bases, and 8 bases lay outside the gene matches. This CDR3 spans 14 amino acids.

V is TRBV11-2 and J is TRBJ2-7; no clear D. The CDR3 contains 16 residues. Germline values: CDR1 SGHAT, CDR2 FQNNGV. Trimming took off 2 bases at V and 2 bases at J, with 16 bases between the two ends. CDR3 coding DNA: TGTGCCAGCAGCTTATTGGGCCCTAAACCAGCCTACGAGCAGTACTTC. Translated: CASSLLGPKPAYEQYF.

This clone was detected a few times. The J gene is TRBJ2-1, the V gene TRBV6-2 or TRBV6-3, with 7 bases identical to TRBD2. The V and J ends lost 6 bases and 7 bases, in that order; junction bases with no gene match: 18. The germline CDR1 and CDR2 sequences are MNHEY and SVGEGT. The CDR3 totals 17 residues. The CDR3 region is CASSPIEWEGLGNEQFF. The CDR3, as DNA: TGTGCCAGCAGCCCTATAGAGTGGGAGGGCTTAGGTAATGAGCAGTTCTTC.

In the case of this clone: One end of the junction is discordant with germline, which a read error may explain. The genes are TRBV7-7 and TRBJ2-5, with a possible D match to TRBD1 (5 bases). CDR3 length equals 12 residues. The V gene's germline CDR1 is SSHAT and CDR2 FNYEAQ (reference sequence). CDR3 residues: CASSLVGQTQYF. In DNA, the CDR3 is TGTGCTAGCAGCTTAGTGGGGCAGACCCAGTACTTC.